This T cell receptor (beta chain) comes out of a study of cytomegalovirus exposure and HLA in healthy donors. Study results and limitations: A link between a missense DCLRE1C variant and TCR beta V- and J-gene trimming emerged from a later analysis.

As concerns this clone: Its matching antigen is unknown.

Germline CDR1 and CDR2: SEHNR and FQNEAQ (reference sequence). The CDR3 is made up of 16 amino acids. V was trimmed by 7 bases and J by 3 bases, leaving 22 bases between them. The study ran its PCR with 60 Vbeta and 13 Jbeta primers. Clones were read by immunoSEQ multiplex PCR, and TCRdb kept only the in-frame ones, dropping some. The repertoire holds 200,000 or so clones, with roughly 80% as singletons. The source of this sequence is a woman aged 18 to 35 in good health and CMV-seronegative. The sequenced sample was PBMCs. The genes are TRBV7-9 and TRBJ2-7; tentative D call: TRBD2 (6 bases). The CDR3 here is CASIGEVEEGSYEQYF. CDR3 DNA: TGTGCCAGCATCGGGGAGGTGGAGGAGGGCAGCTACGAGCAGTACTTC.